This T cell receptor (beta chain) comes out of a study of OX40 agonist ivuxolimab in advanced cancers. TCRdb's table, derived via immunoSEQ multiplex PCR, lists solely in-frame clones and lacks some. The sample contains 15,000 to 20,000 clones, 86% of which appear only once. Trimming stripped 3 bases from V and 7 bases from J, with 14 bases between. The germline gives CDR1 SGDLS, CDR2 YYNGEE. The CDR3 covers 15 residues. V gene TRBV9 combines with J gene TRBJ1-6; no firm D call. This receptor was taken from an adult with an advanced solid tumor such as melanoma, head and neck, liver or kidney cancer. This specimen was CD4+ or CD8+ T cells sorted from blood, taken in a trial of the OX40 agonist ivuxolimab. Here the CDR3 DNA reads TGTGCCAGCAGCGAAAAGGGTGGCATAAATTCACCCCTCCACTTT. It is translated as CASSEKGGINSPLHF.